This record concerns one TCR beta chain sequence. The germline V gene has CDR1 MGHRA and CDR2 YSYEKL. The CDR3 extends over 16 amino acids. The trim removed 7 bases at V and 5 bases at J, leaving 16 bases unmatched. These data are taken from a study of blood T cell repertoires in COVID-19. The method was immunoSEQ multiplex PCR; TCRdb's version includes in-frame clones alone and lacks a portion of them. The data show approximately 290,000 clones, with nearly 90% seen just once and 3.5% to 4.5% held by the top ten. The receptor was isolated from a woman aged 18-29 years with acute COVID-19. Sequenced: PBMCs or T cells enriched from blood (not recorded which). The chain combines TRBV4-1 with TRBJ2-5, with 7 bases that match TRBD1. CDR3 bases: TGCGCCAGCACACAGGGGTGGAGGCCTCTTGAGGAGACCCAGTACTTC. This codes for CASTQGWRPLEETQYF.